This TCR beta chain derives from a study of long-term antiretroviral therapy in people with HIV. Overall study results and limits: ART preceded a rise in diversity that nonetheless stayed lower than in transplant donor controls.

Comments on this clone: The antigen is not known.

Survey-level resolution applied to immunoSEQ assay v3.0. Repertoires were generated with immunoSEQ multiplex PCR, while TCRdb's copy carries only in-frame clones and drops some. The repertoire holds tens of thousands of clones, with approximately 95% as singletons. Germline V gene lookup returns CDR1 MNHEY and CDR2 SVGAGI. With 5 bases removed from V and 8 bases from J, the gap between germline ends came to 16 bases. The CDR3 length is 14 residues. All donors provided no fewer than one pre-ART and no fewer than two post-ART PBMC samples. The J gene is TRBJ1-3, the V gene TRBV6-5, with D unresolved. The TCR was taken from a man younger than 40 with HIV. The sequences come from unsorted PBMCs, collected 5.3 years after starting antiretroviral therapy. CDR3 loop: CASSEEFEVDTIYF. For the CDR3, the DNA is TGTGCCAGCAGTGAAGAGTTTGAAGTGGACACCATATATTTT.